Included here is one T cell receptor beta chain sequence, with context. This clone's antigen is unknown. Qualities for individual bases were not recorded, and no much larger clone is one base off. Measured from the cysteine to the phenylalanine, the CDR3 is 12 residues long. Only CDR3 DNA remains: 36 bases, in frame from the first base. V lost 7 bases and J lost 1 base; the stretch between them is 7 bases long. Looking up the germline V gene yields CDR1 SNHLY and CDR2 FYNNEI. This entry is derived from a study of T cell responses to AZD1222 COVID-19 vaccine (dated by TCRdb to the early 2020s). With regard to the full study: A total of 233 trial participants underwent TCR sequencing, of whom 200 to 220 received two doses of AZD1222 and about 25 received two doses of the MenACWY control vaccine. Trial participants were enrolled by age into 18-55, 56-69 and 70-plus year subgroups, with around 140, 26 and 57 TCR-sequenced participants respectively.

The CDR3 regions of human TCRbeta chains were analyzed by immunosequencing. The original pipeline was this. Repertoire TCRs were checked for matches against a reference library of SARS-CoV-2-specific TCRs that had been generated using the MIRA antigen-specificity platform. Breadth was defined as the fraction of unique TCRs that were SARS-CoV-2-associated. Depth was defined as the fraction of total T cells that were SARS-CoV-2-associated. Each spike-specific TCR was assigned to its reactive spike region and to a CD4 or CD8 class using the MIRA data. Log10-transformed breadth and depth values were compared by one-way ANOVA with Sidak's multiple comparisons tests. In TCRdb, the immuneACCESS table is reduced to in-frame sequences with V and J assigned. These tables do not hold every clone; where another copy was compared, an unresolved V gene accounts for under half, and the others remain unexplained. The V and J calls and clone size are taken from that table; D and trimming were inferred from the DNA. In this sample the table shows about 160,000 clones, under 95% of which occur a single time. Of the sample, about 1.1% is held by the ten largest clones.

According to the study, the label for this sample's time point signals: about 28 days (+/-7) after the second vaccine dose. AZD1222 recipients with second doses at about 4 weeks or about 12 weeks were pooled, because spike-specific TCR depth and breadth did not differ between schedules. Vaccinee samples were obtained from the UK trials COV001 and COV002, which included a single-blind randomized controlled phase 2/3 trial of AZD1222 (ChAdOx1 nCoV-19) in healthy adults. For TCRbeta chain sequencing, PBMC samples were collected from trial participants at day 0 and at day 28 after the second dose. General findings and caveats noted by the study authors: Because no day 14 peak-response samples were available, the repertoires could be characterized only after the peak T cell response. Reportedly, almost half of the unique spike-specific TCRs recognized epitopes lying outside the regions that are mutated in the B.1.351 and B.1.1.7 variants. Conclusions about previously exposed vaccinees are limited because only five to seven AZD1222 recipients were SARS-CoV-2 seropositive at baseline. Spike-specific TCR breadth and depth rose significantly after two AZD1222 doses compared with day 0 and with MenACWY recipients. In the small 56-69-year group, the increase in depth fell short of significance, most likely because of low power. The vaccine-associated CD4 TCRs covered the entire spike protein, and the dominant responses fell in regions 160-218 and 743-854. Most participants were white British and females outnumbered males, and the authors suggested that clonal diversity may have been underestimated.

The starting material was peripheral blood, obtained 28 days after the second AZD1222 dose. The rearranged chain carries TRBV2 and TRBJ1-2, with the D gene call left open. This TCR derives from an adult who received the AZD1222 COVID-19 vaccine. The CDR3: CASIRDNYGYTF. The sequence in DNA is TGTGCCAGCATACGGGATAACTATGGCTACACCTTC.